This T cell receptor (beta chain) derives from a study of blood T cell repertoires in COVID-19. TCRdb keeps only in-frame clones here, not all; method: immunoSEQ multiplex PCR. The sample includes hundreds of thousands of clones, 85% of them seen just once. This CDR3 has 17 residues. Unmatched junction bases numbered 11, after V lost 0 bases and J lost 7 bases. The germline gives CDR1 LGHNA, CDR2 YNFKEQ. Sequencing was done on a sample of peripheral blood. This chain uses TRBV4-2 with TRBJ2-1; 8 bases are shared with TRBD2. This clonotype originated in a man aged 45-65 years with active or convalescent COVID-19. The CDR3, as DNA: TGTGCCAGCAGCCAAGATCCTGCGGGAGGTTCAGGGAATGAGCAGTTCTTC. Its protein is CASSQDPAGGSGNEQFF.